These 21 T cell receptor beta chains came from one sample sequenced in a study of cytotoxic CD8 clonotypes in ibrutinib-treated CLL. The assay was immunoSEQ multiplex PCR, and TCRdb's table has in-frame clones only and misses some. The data show some 92,000 clones, around 77% seen once. The material was PBMCs, obtained after 24 months of ibrutinib treatment. These receptor sequences come from a human donor with chronic lymphocytic leukemia.

V and J are TRBV19 and TRBJ1-1; D remains ambiguous. The CDR3 runs to 16 residues. Per the germline V gene, CDR1 is LNHDA and CDR2 is SQIVND (reference sequence). V lost 5 bases to trimming and J lost 0 bases, with 16 bases between them. DNA of the CDR3: TGTGCCAGTAGTTGGGAGGGAGGTAGCATGAACACTGAAGCTTTCTTT. Translated, it gives CASSWEGGSMNTEAFF.

The V call is TRBV5-4, the J call TRBJ2-2, with a weak D call TRBD2 (6 bases). Germline V CDR1 and CDR2: SGHNT, YYREEE (reference sequence). The CDR3 is made up of 17 amino acids. V lost 4 bases to trimming and J lost 0 bases, with 16 bases between them. CDR3 region: CASSPLKVAANTGELFF. Written as DNA, the CDR3 is TGTGCCAGCAGCCCCCTCAAAGTAGCGGCGAACACCGGGGAGCTGTTTTTT.

This clone was recorded only once. The rearrangement uses TRBV7-3 and TRBJ1-2; TRBD1 aligns across 11 bases. Per the germline V gene, CDR1 is SGHTA and CDR2 is FQGTGA. The CDR3 totals 14 residues. J lost 10 bases, V lost 5 bases, and 9 bases had no gene match. The CDR3 protein is CASSQGQGAVSYTF. CDR3 nucleotides: TGTGCCAGCAGCCAAGGACAGGGGGCCGTCTCCTACACCTTC.

The chain employs TRBV7-2 and TRBJ2-7; the D is unclear. This CDR3 spans 12 amino acids. Deletions cut 3 bases from V and 3 bases from J, with 6 bases between. CDR1 is SGHTA, CDR2 FQGNSA, per germline. The CDR3 sequence: CASSFRGYEQYF. The CDR3 bases are TGTGCCAGCAGCTTTCGCGGCTACGAGCAGTACTTC.

The V and J genes are TRBV19 and TRBJ2-5; D is perhaps TRBD2 (5 bases). The V gene's germline CDR1 is LNHDA and CDR2 SQIVND (reference sequence). This CDR3 contains 16 residues. The V gene lost 6 bases and the J gene lost 4 bases, with 21 bases spanning the gap. The CDR3 protein is CASSLTGGSGGETQYF. The CDR3 DNA reads as TGTGCCAGTAGCCTAACCGGCGGGTCGGGCGGAGAGACCCAGTACTTC.

The gene calls are TRBV19 and TRBJ1-1; no definite D call. CDR1 and CDR2 (germline): LNHDA, SQIVND (reference sequence). CDR3 length: 12 residues. Trimming removed 8 bases from V and 8 bases from J, with 15 bases in between. CDR3 sequence (DNA): TGTGCCAGTCGCGGACCTCGGCCGGAAGCTTTCTTT. Amino acid sequence: CASRGPRPEAFF.

Only one count was recorded for this clone. The chain recombines TRBV19 with TRBJ1-1; 7 nucleotides agree with TRBD1. The CDR3 spans 14 residues. The V and J ends lost 4 bases and 4 bases, in that order; junction bases with no gene match: 6. Germline assignment: CDR1 LNHDA and CDR2 SQIVND (reference sequence). The CDR3 spells CASSTDRVGTEAFF. Here the CDR3 DNA reads TGTGCCAGTAGTACCGACAGGGTAGGCACTGAAGCTTTCTTT.

There are many counts of this clone. The rearrangement uses TRBV28 and TRBJ1-2; 7 bases are a match to TRBD1. The CDR3 has 13 amino acids. Per germline, CDR1 MDHEN and CDR2 SYDVKM. V lost 3 bases and J lost 8; bases outside the gene matches: 6. Written as DNA, the CDR3 is TGTGCCAGCAGTTTGGAGGGGGCGCGGGGCTACACCTTC. It yields the protein CASSLEGARGYTF.

CDR3: CASKGQSNQPQHF. The CDR3 DNA follows: TGTGCCAGTAAGGGGCAGAGCAATCAGCCCCAGCATTTT. V is TRBV19 and J is TRBJ1-5; a possible D gene is TRBD1 (5 bases). This CDR3 spans 13 amino acids. V gave up 7 bases and J gave up 1 base, with 8 bases separating them. Germline CDR1 LNHDA, CDR2 SQIVND (reference sequence).

V usage is TRBV6-1 and J usage is TRBJ1-1; D perhaps matches TRBD1 (5 bases). The CDR3 length is 12 residues. Germline loops: CDR1 MNHNS, CDR2 SASEGT. V lost 6 bases to trimming and J lost 5 bases, with 10 bases between them. The CDR3 here is CASRQGWTEAFF. The CDR3, as DNA: TGTGCCAGCAGGCAGGGTTGGACTGAAGCTTTCTTT.

The chain joins TRBV2 to TRBJ2-2, with D unresolved. This CDR3 has 13 amino acids. Germline CDR1 and CDR2: SNHLY and FYNNEI. Trimming removed 7 bases at V and 0 bases at J, with 6 bases between. CDR3 in amino acids: CASKRTNTGELFF. The DNA for the CDR3 is TGTGCCAGCAAGAGGACGAACACCGGGGAGCTGTTTTTT.

Here the CDR3 reads CAFTQGQPNFYEQYF. CDR3 sequence (DNA): TGTGCCTTTACCCAAGGACAGCCAAATTTCTACGAGCAGTACTTC. The gene calls are TRBV30 and TRBJ2-7, with D tentatively TRBD1 (6 bases). The ends were cut back, 7 bases at V and 3 bases at J, with 22 bases in the middle. The germline V gene has CDR1 GTSNPN and CDR2 SVGIG (reference sequence). CDR3 length equals 15 residues.

The genes are TRBV29-1 and TRBJ2-2; D remains ambiguous. Per germline, CDR1 SQVTM and CDR2 ANQGSEA. V shed 2 bases and J shed 7 bases, with 14 bases lying between them. CDR3 length equals 14 residues. DNA of the CDR3: TGCAGCGTTGAATCCGCCAGGTCGAACGGGGAGCTGTTTTTT. This sequence encodes CSVESARSNGELFF.

The CDR3 loop reads CASSTSGTEVNEQFF. CDR3 bases: TGTGCCAGCAGCACCTCCGGGACTGAGGTCAATGAGCAGTTCTTC. The chain carries TRBV9 and TRBJ2-1; D might be TRBD2 (6 bases). The V gene's germline CDR1 is SGDLS and CDR2 YYNGEE. CDR3 size: 15 residues. The V end lost 4 bases, the J end lost 6 bases, and 17 bases lay between the germline ends.

This clone showed up just a few times. This chain joins TRBV16 and TRBJ2-3; D is uncertain. The CDR3 is made up of 14 amino acids. Between the trimmed V and J ends, which lost 2 bases and 5 bases, there was a span of 11 bases. Germline CDR1 reads KGHSY; CDR2 reads FQNENV. The chain's CDR3 is CASSQTTFGDTQYF. CDR3 nucleotide sequence: TGTGCCAGCAGCCAAACTACTTTTGGAGATACGCAGTATTTT.

Comment on this clone: A junction end diverges from the germline sequence, so it may reflect a read error. The genes are TRBV7-7 and TRBJ2-5, with 8 bases lining up with TRBD1. The CDR3 runs to 13 residues. Germline V gives CDR1 SSHAT, CDR2 FNYEAQ (reference sequence). In nucleotides, the CDR3 is TGTGCTAGCAGCACAGACAGGGGTCGGACCCAGTACTTC. Translated: CASSTDRGRTQYF.

The chain links TRBV30 to TRBJ1-2, with a possible D match to TRBD1 (5 bases). Trimming took 0 bases from V and 2 from J, leaving 10 bases between them. There are 14 residues in the CDR3. CDR1 GTSNPN and CDR2 SVGIG come from the germline V gene (reference sequence). CDR3 sequence reads: CAWSVYRTNYGYTF. As DNA, the CDR3 is TGTGCCTGGAGTGTATACCGGACAAACTATGGCTACACCTTC.

The V and J genes are TRBV10-3 and TRBJ2-7; D is possibly TRBD2 (6 bases). This CDR3 region has 14 residues. Germline lookup yields CDR1 ENHRY and CDR2 SYGVKD. Trimming took off 3 bases at V and 3 bases at J, with 12 bases between the two ends. CDR3 residues: CAISDTRGSYEQYF. The CDR3 nucleotides are TGTGCCATCAGTGACACGCGGGGAAGCTACGAGCAGTACTTC.

This chain joins TRBV6-1 and TRBJ2-3, with 8 bases lining up with TRBD2. The V gene end was trimmed by 4 bases and the J gene end by 3 bases; junction bases not matched to a gene: 0. The CDR3 consists of 13 residues. Per germline, CDR1 MNHNS and CDR2 SASEGT. Written as DNA, the CDR3 is TGTGCCAGCAGTGCGGGAGGGACAGATACGCAGTATTTT. Amino acid sequence: CASSAGGTDTQYF.

The rearrangement uses TRBV2 and TRBJ2-5; 7 bases agree with TRBD1. The J call may be faulty, since TRBJ2-7 better matches the DNA end. Germline loops: CDR1 SNHLY, CDR2 FYNNEI. The CDR3 loop spans 14 amino acids. CDR3 sequence (DNA): TGTGCCAGTTATTCAGGGGACAGCTCCTACGAGCAGTACTTC. This translates into CASYSGDSSYEQYF.

The J gene is TRBJ2-7, the V gene TRBV28; the D gene is possibly TRBD1 (8 bases). The germline V and J ends were trimmed by 8 bases and 2 bases, with 22 bases remaining between them. Germline loops: CDR1 MDHEN, CDR2 SYDVKM. This CDR3 is 16 amino acids long. CDR3 DNA: TGTGCCAGCGGAACTTGGGGGGGACAGGACGCCTACGAGCAGTACTTC. Amino acids: CASGTWGGQDAYEQYF. The variable domain in full, with the rest retrieved from reference TRBV28 and TRBJ2-7, is DVKVTQSSRYLVKRTGEKVFLECVQDMDHENMFWYRQDPGLGLRLIYFSYDVKMKEKGDIPEGYSVSREKKERFSLILESASTNQTSMYLCASGTWGGQDAYEQYFGPGTRLTVT.